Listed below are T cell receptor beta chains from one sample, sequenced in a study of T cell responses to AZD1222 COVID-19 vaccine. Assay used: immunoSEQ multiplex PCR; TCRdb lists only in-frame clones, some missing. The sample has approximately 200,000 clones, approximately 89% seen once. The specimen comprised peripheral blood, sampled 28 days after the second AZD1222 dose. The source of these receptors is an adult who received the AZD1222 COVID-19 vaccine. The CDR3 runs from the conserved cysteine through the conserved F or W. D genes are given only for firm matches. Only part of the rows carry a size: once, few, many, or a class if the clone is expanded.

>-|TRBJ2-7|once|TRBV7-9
CASSFAREQYF
TGTGCCAGCAGCTTCGCTAGAGAGCAGTACTTC
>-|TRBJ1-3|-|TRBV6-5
CASSRDWLANTIYF
TGTGCCAGCAGTCGGGACTGGCTGGCAAACACCATATATTTT
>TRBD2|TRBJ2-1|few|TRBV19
CAQEREGTYNEQFF
TGTGCCCAAGAGCGGGAGGGTACCTACAATGAGCAGTTCTTC
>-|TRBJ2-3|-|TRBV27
CASSFGRLTDTQYF
TGTGCCAGCAGTTTTGGCAGACTCACAGATACGCAGTATTTT
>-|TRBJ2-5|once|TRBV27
CASSLRGSETQYF
TGTGCCAGCAGTCTCCGGGGAAGTGAGACCCAGTACTTC
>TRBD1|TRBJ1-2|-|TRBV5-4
CASSKLVTGAHHGYTF
TGTGCCAGCAGCAAACTCGTGACAGGGGCCCACCATGGCTACACCTTC
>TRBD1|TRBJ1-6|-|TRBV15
CATSRDGTGFDSRHF
TGTGCCACCAGCAGGGACGGGACAGGGTTCGATTCAAGGCACTTT
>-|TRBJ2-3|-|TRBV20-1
CSAQRPDTQYF
TGCAGTGCCCAGAGGCCAGATACGCAGTATTTT
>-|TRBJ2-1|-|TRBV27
CASSLAAGYNEQFF
TGTGCCAGCAGTTTAGCGGCAGGGTACAATGAGCAGTTCTTC
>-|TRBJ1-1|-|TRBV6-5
CASSYWTQGMNTEAFF
TGTGCCAGCAGTTACTGGACGCAAGGGATGAACACTGAAGCTTTCTTT
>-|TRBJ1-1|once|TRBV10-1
CASKGQQNTEAFF
TGCGCCAGCAAAGGACAGCAGAACACTGAAGCTTTCTTT
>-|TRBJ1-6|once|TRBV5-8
CASSDEGSSYNSPLHF
TGTGCCAGCAGCGATGAGGGGAGCTCCTATAATTCACCCCTCCACTTT
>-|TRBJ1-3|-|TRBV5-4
CASSLEGTNSGNTIYF
TGTGCCAGCAGCTTGGAGGGCACTAACTCTGGAAACACCATATATTTT
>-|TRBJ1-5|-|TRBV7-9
CASSQGSQPQHF
TGTGCCAGCAGCCAGGGATCTCAGCCCCAGCATTTT
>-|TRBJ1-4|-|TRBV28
CASSLEQREKLFF
TGTGCCAGCAGTTTGGAACAACGGGAAAAACTGTTTTTT
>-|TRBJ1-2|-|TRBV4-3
CASSQDPGRHYGYTF
TGCGCCAGCAGCCAAGATCCCGGCAGACACTATGGCTACACCTTC
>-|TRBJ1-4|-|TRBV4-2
CASSQVGQLNEKLFF
TGTGCCAGCAGCCAAGTGGGGCAGCTAAATGAAAAACTGTTTTTT
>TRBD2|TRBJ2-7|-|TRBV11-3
CASSSGTSGRNSYEQYF
TGTGCCAGCAGCTCCGGGACTAGCGGGAGGAACTCCTACGAGCAGTACTTC
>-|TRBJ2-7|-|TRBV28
CASSSPGEQTYEQYF
TGTGCCAGCAGTTCTCCCGGAGAACAGACCTACGAGCAGTACTTC
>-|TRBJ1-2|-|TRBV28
CASSFGGGNYGYTF
TGTGCCAGCAGTTTTGGAGGAGGGAACTATGGCTACACCTTC
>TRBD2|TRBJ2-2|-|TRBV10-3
CAISGASGSVGTGELFF
TGTGCCATCAGTGGGGCTAGCGGGAGCGTAGGCACCGGGGAGCTGTTTTTT
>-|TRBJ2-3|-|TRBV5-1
CASSLPPVVRTTDTQYF
TGCGCCAGCAGCTTGCCGCCGGTGGTCCGAACCACAGATACGCAGTATTTT
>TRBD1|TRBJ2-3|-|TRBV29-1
CSVRGQYTDTQYF
TGCAGCGTTAGGGGACAGTACACAGATACGCAGTATTTT
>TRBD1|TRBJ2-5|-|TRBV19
CASTQSDRAETQYF
TGTGCCAGTACCCAATCGGACAGGGCAGAGACCCAGTACTTC
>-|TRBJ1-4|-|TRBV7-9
CASSPPAGEDEKLFF
TGTGCCAGCAGCCCCCCAGCGGGGGAGGATGAAAAACTGTTTTTT
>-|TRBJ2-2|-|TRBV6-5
CASCWTENTGELFF
TGTGCCAGCTGCTGGACAGAGAACACCGGGGAGCTGTTTTTT
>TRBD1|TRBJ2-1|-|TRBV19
CASSLGGADEQFF
TGTGCCAGTAGTTTAGGGGGCGCGGATGAGCAGTTCTTC
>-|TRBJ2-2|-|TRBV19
CASMGGWASAGELFF
TGTGCCAGTATGGGGGGTTGGGCGAGTGCCGGGGAGCTGTTTTTT
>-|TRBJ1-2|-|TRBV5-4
CASSWDRDKTNYGYTF
TGTGCCAGCAGCTGGGACCGGGACAAAACAAACTATGGCTACACCTTC
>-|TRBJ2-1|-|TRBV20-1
CSVASPLEQFF
TGCAGTGTCGCCTCCCCACTTGAGCAGTTCTTC
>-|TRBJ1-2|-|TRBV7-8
CASSLSRVPYGYTF
TGTGCCAGCAGCTTAAGTCGGGTCCCATATGGCTACACCTTC
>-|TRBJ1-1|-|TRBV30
CAWTRTLRDTEAFF
TGTGCCTGGACTCGGACCCTTAGGGACACTGAAGCTTTCTTT